Below, 25 T cell receptor beta chains from the same sample are listed, as sequenced in a study of spatial heterogeneity in lung cancer. Study-wide points: Counts that tracked tumor mutation counts were those of expanded intratumoral alpha and beta TCRs.

For these receptors, no antigen is known. Each CDR3 protein gets one entry after TCRdb re-called the 5' RACE reads with MiXCR. The sample has some 9,900 distinct CDR3 sequences, approximately 12% seen once; the top ten hold under 12%. Sample time point: sample taken at primary tumor resection. Sample: lung tumor tissue, taken at surgery. These receptors were taken from a male donor with early-stage non-small cell lung cancer.

This clonotype was found many times. This beta chain is an unintended read in a library built for alpha chains; its size means little. The rearrangement uses TRBV6-1 and TRBJ2-2; D may match TRBD1 or TRBD2 (5 bases each). Germline assignment: CDR1 MNHNS and CDR2 SASEGT. Between the trimmed V and J ends, which lost 3 bases and 7 bases, there was a span of 18 bases. The length of the CDR3 is 16 residues. DNA for the CDR3: TGTGCCAGCAGTGATCTTCTTTGGGACGGGGTCGGGGAGCTGTTTTTT. It translates to CASSDLLWDGVGELFF.

By sample share, this clonotype is medium-sized. A library prepared for alpha chains yielded this beta chain as an off-target read; its size is of little meaning. The chain is built from TRBV5-5 and TRBJ2-7; D is uncertain. The V end lost 0 bases, the J end lost 2 bases, and 9 bases lay between the germline ends. CDR3 length: 14 amino acids. CDR1 is SGHKS and CDR2 is YYEKEE in the germline V gene (reference sequence). The CDR3 DNA reads as TGTGCCAGCAGCTTGGTTACGGAACCCTACGAGCAGTACTTC. The encoded protein is CASSLVTEPYEQYF.

This clonotype showed up many times. Within a library made for alpha chains, this beta chain is off target, and its count is uninformative. The rearrangement joins TRBV7-2 to TRBJ1-2; D is ambiguous. V dropped 6 bases and J dropped 6 bases, with 11 bases sitting between them. CDR1 and CDR2 from the germline V gene are SGHTA and FQGNSA. This CDR3 comprises 12 residues. The CDR3 region is CASRSNYDGYTF. CDR3 sequence (DNA): TGTGCCAGCAGGAGTAACTATGATGGCTACACCTTC.

This clonotype was recorded at least ten times. This beta chain is a stray sequence in a library constructed for alpha chains; its clone size is not meaningful. This chain uses TRBV5-4 with TRBJ2-2; D perhaps matches TRBD2 (5 bases). Per germline, CDR1 SGHNT and CDR2 YYREEE (reference sequence). The CDR3 covers 19 residues. V lost 1 base, J lost 1 base, and 20 bases lay in between. CDR3: CASSLLVSPLALNTGELFF. DNA of the CDR3: TGTGCCAGCAGCTTGTTGGTTTCGCCGCTAGCTTTGAACACCGGGGAGCTGTTTTTT. Full variable domain (rest looked up from reference TRBV5-4 and TRBJ2-2): ETGVTQSPTHLIKTRGQQVTLRCSSQSGHNTVSWYQQALGQGPQFIFQYYREEENGRGNFPPRFSGLQFPNYSSELNVNALELDDSALYLCASSLLVSPLALNTGELFFGEGSRLTVL.

As for this clonotype: In a library made to pick up alpha chains, this beta chain is a stray read with a size that means little. The CDR3 DNA reads TGCGCCAGCAGCCAAGATTCCCTTCTAGCGTCCTACAATGAGCAGTTCTTC. It translates to CASSQDSLLASYNEQFF. The V call is TRBV4-3, the J call TRBJ2-1; D possibly corresponds to TRBD2 (6 bases). The CDR3 length is 17 residues. V was clipped by 0 bases and J by 1 base, with 13 bases between them. CDR1 is LGHNA, CDR2 YSLEER, per germline.

This clonotype is judged medium-sized. The library was built for alpha chains, so this beta chain is an off-target read and its size means little. The rearrangement uses TRBV5-6 and TRBJ2-5; TRBD2 matches 11 bases. With V trimmed by 4 bases and J by 2 bases, 7 bases remained unmatched. The CDR3 has 16 amino acids. Germline V gene data show CDR1 as SGHDT and CDR2 as YYEEEE. CDR3 sequence (DNA): TGTGCCAGCAGCGTGACTAGCGGGACAGCTCAAGAGACCCAGTACTTC. Its translation is CASSVTSGTAQETQYF.

This clonotype was counted at least ten times. Within a library made for alpha chains, this beta chain is off target, and its count is uninformative. V and J are TRBV3-1 and TRBJ1-1; a possible D gene is TRBD1 (6 bases). Trimming removed 4 bases at V and 3 bases at J, with 24 bases between. From germline, CDR1 is LGHDT and CDR2 YNNKEL (reference sequence). The CDR3 has 18 residues. CDR3 nucleotides: TGTGCCAGCAGCCGTCGGGGGGGGCGCGTCTCTCTGGACACTGAAGCTTTCTTT. Translation: CASSRRGGRVSLDTEAFF.

This clonotype was detected ten times or more. For a library built for alpha chains, this beta chain is a stray read; little rests on its size. This chain uses TRBV5-1 with TRBJ2-7; 10 bases fit TRBD2. J lost 7 bases, V lost 4 bases, and 14 bases had no gene match. This CDR3 region has 16 residues. The germline CDR1 and CDR2 sequences are SGHRS and YFSETQ. The chain's CDR3 is CASSHPGLAGVGEQYF. The CDR3 nucleotides are TGCGCCAGCAGCCACCCTGGGCTAGCGGGAGTCGGGGAGCAGTACTTC.

This clonotype was detected many times. The size of this beta chain means little, since it is a stray read in a library made for alpha chains. The chain carries TRBV12-5 and TRBJ2-7; D is undetermined. From germline, CDR1 is LGHNT and CDR2 FRNRAP. The CDR3 length is 15 residues. Trimming cost V 0 bases and J 4 bases, with 13 bases left between them. This CDR3 is CASGLVVSQTYEQYF. The CDR3 DNA is TGTGCTAGTGGTTTGGTAGTTTCCCAGACATACGAGCAGTACTTC. Filled out from reference TRBV12-5 and TRBJ2-7, the complete variable domain reads DARVTQTPRHKVTEMGQEVTMRCQPILGHNTVFWYRQTMMQGLELLAYFRNRAPLDDSGMPKDRFSAEMPDATLATLKIQPSEPRDSAVYFCASGLVVSQTYEQYFGPGTRLTVT.

Within the sample, this clonotype is medium-sized (0.01 to 0.1%). This beta chain slipped into a library made for alpha chains as a stray read, so its size is not meaningful. The J gene is TRBJ1-2, the V gene TRBV5-1; D not resolved. The CDR3 runs 15 residues. Per the germline V gene, CDR1 is SGHRS and CDR2 is YFSETQ. V was trimmed by 4 bases and J by 3 bases, leaving 16 bases between them. The DNA for the CDR3 is TGCGCCAGCAGCCGAGACATAACGAGGGACTATGGCTACACCTTC. The encoded protein is CASSRDITRDYGYTF.

This clonotype occurred many times. With the library built for alpha chains, this beta chain is off target and its frequency is not meaningful. The chain carries TRBV27 and TRBJ1-1, with unresolved D. In germline, CDR1 is MNHEY, CDR2 SMNVEV (reference sequence). The CDR3 has 15 amino acids. The V end lost 2 bases, the J end lost 0 bases, and 10 bases lay between the germline ends. DNA of the CDR3: TGTGCCAGCAGTTTAATTCCAGACCTGAACACTGAAGCTTTCTTT. This sequence encodes CASSLIPDLNTEAFF.

Ten or more counts support this clonotype. This beta chain is a stray read from a library made for alpha chains; its abundance is not meaningful. The rearrangement joins TRBV20-1 to TRBJ2-1, with TRBD2 as a possible D gene (5 bases). The CDR3 runs 18 residues. V was clipped by 0 bases and J by 0 bases, with 18 bases between them. Per germline, CDR1 DFQATT and CDR2 SNEGSKA (reference sequence). The CDR3, as DNA: TGCAGTGCTAGAGATGAGACTAAGGGAGTTGTCTCCTACAATGAGCAGTTCTTC. Residues: CSARDETKGVVSYNEQFF.

This clonotype has only a few counts. Little can be read into the size of this beta chain, an off-target read in a library designed for alpha chains. CDR3 bases: TGCAGTCTAAACGAGGACAATGAGCAGTTCTTC. Amino acid sequence: CSLNEDNEQFF. The chain uses TRBV20-1 and TRBJ2-1; D not resolved. The CDR3 extends over 11 amino acids. The ends were cut back, 8 bases at V and 5 bases at J, with 10 bases in the middle. Germline V lookup: CDR1 DFQATT, CDR2 SNEGSKA (reference sequence).

The table lists this clonotype with many counts. With the library built for alpha chains, this beta chain is off target and its frequency is not meaningful. V and J are TRBV6-1 and TRBJ2-3, with 10 bases that match TRBD1. With 5 bases clipped from V and 7 bases from J, the junction kept 6 bases outside the gene matches. CDR3 size: 14 residues. CDR1 is MNHNS and CDR2 is SASEGT in the germline V gene. The CDR3 loop is CASSIDRGLNTQYF. CDR3 DNA: TGTGCCAGCAGTATCGACAGGGGGCTTAATACGCAGTATTTT.

Sample share makes this clonotype medium-sized. This beta chain is a stray sequence in a library constructed for alpha chains; its clone size is not meaningful. V usage is TRBV6-2 or TRBV6-3 and J usage is TRBJ2-1, with D possibly being TRBD1 or TRBD2 (5 bases each). The germline gives CDR1 MNHEY, CDR2 SVGEGT. The CDR3 runs 14 residues. Trimming removed 2 bases from V and 9 bases from J, with 14 bases in between. CDR3 in amino acids: CASSYRSTGAEQFF. The CDR3, as DNA: TGTGCCAGCAGTTACCGGTCAACCGGGGCTGAGCAGTTCTTC.

This clonotype is categorized as medium-sized. For a library built for alpha chains, this beta chain is a stray read; little rests on its size. The chain couples TRBV21-1 to TRBJ2-3; the table assigns TRBD2, which was not confirmed against the DNA. TRBV21-1 is tagged as a pseudogene. The CDR3 length is 22 residues. For the CDR3, the DNA is TGTGCCAGCAGCGAAAGGTTGATACCGGGACTACGAAGCGGGAGGTCCACAGATACGCAGTATTTT. Amino acids: CASSERLIPGLRSGRSTDTQYF.

This clonotype has a count of ten or more. As an off-target read in a library built for alpha chains, this beta chain has a frequency of little significance. V usage is TRBV7-2 and J usage is TRBJ1-2; 9 bases agree with TRBD1. Trimming took 5 bases from V and 4 from J; bases not matched to a gene: 5. This CDR3 region has 14 residues. Germline V gene lookup returns CDR1 SGHTA and CDR2 FQGNSA. DNA for the CDR3: TGTGCCAGCAGCCAACAGGGGGCGAGCTATGGCTACACCTTC. Translation gives CASSQQGASYGYTF. Variable domain in full (rest from reference TRBV7-2 and TRBJ1-2): GAGVSQSPSNKVTEKGKDVELRCDPISGHTALYWYRQSLGQGLEFLIYFQGNSAPDKSGLPSDRFSAERTGGSVSTLTIQRTQQEDSAVYLCASSQQGASYGYTFGSGTRLTVV.

This clonotype has a count of ten or more. This beta chain was picked up by a library intended for alpha chains and is off target, so its count carries little meaning. The chain combines TRBV6-5 with TRBJ2-1; 7 bases fit TRBD2. The CDR3 totals 15 residues. V trimming: 2 bases; J trimming: 6 bases; junction bases outside the gene matches: 7. Germline V gene sequence: CDR1 MNHEY, CDR2 SVGAGI. CDR3 coding DNA: TGTGCCAGCAGTTACGGGGGGACTAAGGGCAATGAGCAGTTCTTC. Its protein is CASSYGGTKGNEQFF.

In this sample, this clonotype is medium-sized. The library was built for alpha chains, so this beta chain is an off-target read and its size means little. J is TRBJ1-2 and V is TRBV11-2; unclear D gene. The CDR3 is made up of 15 amino acids. Trimming stripped 2 bases from V and 2 bases from J, with 12 bases between. Per the germline V gene, CDR1 is SGHAT and CDR2 is FQNNGV. This CDR3 reads CASSLLRGWNYGYTF. The CDR3 nucleotides are TGTGCCAGCAGCTTATTACGGGGTTGGAACTATGGCTACACCTTC.

This clonotype occurred a few times. For a library built for alpha chains, this beta chain is a stray read; little rests on its size. V and J are TRBV7-2 and TRBJ2-3, with 11 bases that match TRBD2. This CDR3 contains 15 residues. Per germline, CDR1 SGHTA and CDR2 FQGNSA. Trimming removed 5 bases from V and 4 bases from J; junction bases left unmatched: 5. The CDR3 DNA reads as TGTGCCAGCAGCCGTACTAGCGGGAGCGCAGATACGCAGTATTTT. Its translation: CASSRTSGSADTQYF.

This clonotype has ten or more counts. As an off-target read in a library built for alpha chains, this beta chain has a frequency of little significance. The rearrangement links TRBV6-5 to TRBJ1-1; a possible D gene is TRBD1 (5 bases). The CDR3 consists of 15 residues. V lost 6 bases to trimming and J lost 3 bases, with 17 bases between them. Germline CDR1 MNHEY, CDR2 SVGAGI. The CDR3 sequence: CASSPMRGRDTEAFF. The CDR3 nucleotides read TGTGCCAGCAGCCCGATGAGGGGTAGGGACACTGAAGCTTTCTTT.

In regard to this clonotype: This beta chain was picked up by a library intended for alpha chains and is off target, so its count carries little meaning. This chain links TRBV6-5 with TRBJ2-2; 8 bases line up with TRBD2. CDR1 and CDR2 from the germline V gene are MNHEY and SVGAGI. The ends lost 7 bases at V and 6 bases at J; junction bases unmatched: 4. The CDR3 runs to 13 residues. CDR3 sequence: CASTYGGAGELFF. CDR3 bases: TGTGCCAGCACCTACGGGGGGGCCGGGGAGCTGTTTTTT.

In this sample, this clonotype turned up many times. A library made for alpha chains picked up this beta chain off target, so its size means little. V usage is TRBV3-1 and J usage is TRBJ1-5; D gene ambiguous. V was pared by 4 bases and J by 3 bases, with 7 bases between. The CDR3 loop spans 13 amino acids. Germline lookup yields CDR1 LGHDT and CDR2 YNNKEL (reference sequence). CDR3 nucleotide sequence: TGTGCCAGCAGCCTAAGAAACAATCAGCCCCAGCATTTT. Protein sequence: CASSLRNNQPQHF.

A word on this clonotype: This beta chain appears as a stray read in a library generated for alpha chains; its size is not informative. The chain links TRBV7-2 to TRBJ1-5, with a weak D call TRBD1 (6 bases). This CDR3 contains 17 residues. The V end lost 5 bases, the J end lost 4 bases, and 21 bases lay between the germline ends. Per the germline V gene, CDR1 is SGHTA and CDR2 is FQGNSA. The CDR3 DNA follows: TGTGCCAGCAGCCTACAGGGCCTGACAAGGGTAAATCAGCCCCAGCATTTT. Amino acid sequence: CASSLQGLTRVNQPQHF.

This clonotype was picked up many times. This beta chain is a stray sequence in a library constructed for alpha chains; its clone size is not meaningful. V usage is TRBV28 and J usage is TRBJ2-5, with 9 bases fitting TRBD1. J lost 5 bases, V lost 6 bases, and 13 bases had no gene match. The CDR3 has 16 amino acids. Germline CDR1 reads MDHEN; CDR2 reads SYDVKM. This CDR3 is CASSEGGDRDGETQYF. The DNA of the CDR3 is TGTGCCAGCAGCGAAGGGGGGGACAGGGATGGCGAGACCCAGTACTTC.